The 31 T cell receptor beta chains reported below all come from one sample, sequenced in a study of T cells in Graves' hyperthyroidism and ophthalmopathy. TCR beta CDR3 regions were amplified from RNA transcripts. RT-PCR in the first round (using the HTBI primer set) targeted the TCR CDR3. Using its own MiXCR run on the multiplex PCR reads, TCRdb lists one record per CDR3 protein. The sample holds approximately 600,000 distinct CDR3 sequences, around 15% seen once. Sequenced material: blood. These receptors all come from a woman aged 25-40 years with Graves' hyperthyroidism.

This clonotype has a handful of counts. The chain combines TRBV4-3 with TRBJ2-1, with D perhaps TRBD1 or TRBD2 (5 bases each). The V gene's germline CDR1 is LGHNA and CDR2 YSLEER. Between the trimmed V and J ends, which lost 0 bases and 0 bases, there was a span of 15 bases. The CDR3 is 18 residues long. Here the CDR3 reads CASSQEGPQQSSYNEQFF. CDR3 coding DNA: TGCGCCAGCAGCCAAGAGGGACCCCAACAAAGCTCCTACAATGAGCAGTTCTTC.

At least ten counts were recorded for this clonotype. V gene TRBV12-3 or TRBV12-4 combines with J gene TRBJ2-1, with a weak D call TRBD2 (5 bases). V shed 9 bases and J shed 0 bases, with 15 bases lying between them. The CDR3 runs 15 residues. The CDR3 here is CASGPLGSSYNEQFF. The CDR3 nucleotides read TGTGCCAGTGGGCCCCTAGGGAGCTCCTACAATGAGCAGTTCTTC.

V usage is TRBV13 and J usage is TRBJ1-2; possible D gene TRBD1, 6 bases. The germline V gene encodes CDR1 PRHDT and CDR2 FYEKMQ (reference sequence). The V and J ends lost 5 bases and 8 bases respectively, with 21 bases between them. The CDR3 has 15 amino acids. The CDR3 DNA reads as TGTGCCAGCAGCCAAAACAGGGCCCCCAGCGTAGGCTACACCTTC. Translating gives CASSQNRAPSVGYTF.

J is TRBJ1-1 and V is TRBV19; 12 bases map to TRBD1. The germline gives CDR1 LNHDA, CDR2 SQIVND (reference sequence). The CDR3 extends over 14 amino acids. Trimming took 7 bases from V and 4 from J; bases not matched to a gene: 4. For the CDR3, the DNA is TGTGCCAGTAAGGGACAGGGGGCTTCCACTGAAGCTTTCTTT. It translates to CASKGQGASTEAFF.

The V call is TRBV28, the J call TRBJ1-2; TRBD1 matches at 8 bases. Germline CDR1 and CDR2: MDHEN and SYDVKM. V lost 10 bases and J lost 8; bases outside the gene matches: 18. The CDR3 is made up of 15 amino acids. This chain's CDR3 is CATGLSAPGQAGYTF. For the CDR3, the DNA is TGTGCCACCGGATTAAGTGCGCCGGGACAGGCGGGCTACACCTTC.

This clonotype was seen many times. The chain has TRBV28 and TRBJ2-7; D could derive from TRBD1 or TRBD2 (5 bases each). Deletions cut 7 bases from V and 5 bases from J, with 9 bases between. The length of the CDR3 is 11 residues. Germline V gives CDR1 MDHEN, CDR2 SYDVKM. The CDR3 loop reads CASNWGNEQYF. CDR3 bases: TGTGCCAGCAACTGGGGGAACGAGCAGTACTTC.

This clonotype was detected ten times or more. This chain links TRBV6-2 or TRBV6-3 with TRBJ2-1, with TRBD1 identical over 7 bases. Trimming removed 0 bases from V and 6 bases from J; junction bases left unmatched: 17. This CDR3 spans 19 amino acids. The germline V gene has CDR1 MNHEY and CDR2 SVGEGT. CDR3 sequence: CASSYSIDLGTAKGNEQFF. CDR3 DNA: TGTGCCAGCAGTTACTCGATCGACCTCGGGACAGCCAAGGGCAATGAGCAGTTCTTC.

This clonotype has a single count. V is TRBV19 and J is TRBJ1-4; D not certain. The CDR3 is made up of 12 amino acids. V dropped 8 bases and J dropped 8 bases, with 12 bases sitting between them. CDR1 and CDR2 (germline): LNHDA, SQIVND (reference sequence). The CDR3 is CASEEPGEKLFF. DNA of the CDR3: TGTGCCAGTGAGGAGCCTGGGGAAAAACTGTTTTTT.

This sequence joins TRBV4-1 and TRBJ1-5; the match to TRBD1 covers 7 bases. CDR3 length equals 16 residues. Germline values: CDR1 MGHRA, CDR2 YSYEKL. The junction had 7 bases not matched to a gene; V was cut back by 1 base and J by 4 bases. The CDR3 bases are TGCGCCAGCAGCCAAGGTACAGGGGTCGGAAATCAGCCCCAGCATTTT. Protein sequence: CASSQGTGVGNQPQHF.

This clonotype was detected many times. The rearrangement joins TRBV3-1 to TRBJ2-5; D is undetermined. Per germline, CDR1 LGHDT and CDR2 YNNKEL (reference sequence). The CDR3 is 15 residues long. Trimming cost V 0 bases and J 2 bases, with 10 bases left between them. CDR3 loop: CASSQDRLFQETQYF. Written as DNA, the CDR3 is TGTGCCAGCAGCCAAGATCGGTTATTTCAAGAGACCCAGTACTTC.

This clonotype has ten or more counts. This rearrangement joins TRBV2 to TRBJ1-2; no reliable D call. The length of the CDR3 is 13 residues. V was pared by 9 bases and J by 6 bases, with 17 bases between. CDR1 SNHLY and CDR2 FYNNEI come from the germline V gene. The DNA for the CDR3 is TGTGCCAGGGTCGGTGGGAGGATGGATGGCTACACCTTC. Protein product: CARVGGRMDGYTF.

This clonotype showed up many times. The CDR3 spells CSASPPTGLAGGAYEQYF. The CDR3 DNA sequence: TGCAGTGCTAGCCCCCCCACCGGGCTAGCGGGAGGGGCCTACGAGCAGTACTTC. This rearrangement joins TRBV20-1 to TRBJ2-7; 12 nucleotides match TRBD2. The junction had 14 bases not matched to a gene; V was cut back by 3 bases and J by 2 bases. CDR1 and CDR2 (germline): DFQATT, SNEGSKA (reference sequence). The CDR3 consists of 18 residues.

The chain has TRBV6-1 and TRBJ2-7, with 11 bases that match TRBD1. This CDR3 comprises 16 residues. Germline trimming cut 1 base from V and 7 bases from J; bases unmatched to any gene: 9. In germline, CDR1 is MNHNS, CDR2 SASEGT. CDR3 DNA: TGTGCCAGCAGTGAAGTCGGACAGGGGGCTGATGAAGAGCAGTACTTC. Translation gives CASSEVGQGADEEQYF.

There are many counts of this clonotype. The chain is built from TRBV6-1 and TRBJ2-3; D possibly corresponds to TRBD2 (6 bases). Looked up from germline, CDR1 is MNHNS and CDR2 is SASEGT. Trimming removed 7 bases from V and 5 bases from J, with 16 bases in between. The CDR3 covers 14 residues. The CDR3 DNA reads TGTGCCAGCACTTCTAGCGTCGTGAAAGATACGCAGTATTTT. Amino acid sequence: CASTSSVVKDTQYF.

This clonotype was found many times. This sequence joins TRBV27 and TRBJ2-5; TRBD2 agrees at 11 bases. V shed 8 bases and J 0 bases; nucleotides not matched to a gene: 8. This CDR3 has 16 residues. The V gene's germline CDR1 is MNHEY and CDR2 SMNVEV (reference sequence). In nucleotides, the CDR3 is TGTGCCAGCCGCCTAGCGGGAGGTCCTTACCAAGAGACCCAGTACTTC. The encoded protein is CASRLAGGPYQETQYF.

This clonotype has ten or more counts. The chain employs TRBV11-2 and TRBJ2-7, with D possibly matching TRBD1 (6 bases). The CDR3 spans 16 residues. Per germline, CDR1 SGHAT and CDR2 FQNNGV. With 7 bases removed from V and 5 bases from J, the gap between germline ends came to 24 bases. Here the CDR3 reads CASKTARGERGDEQYF. The CDR3 coding sequence is TGTGCCAGCAAAACCGCCAGGGGTGAGAGGGGCGACGAGCAGTACTTC. The full variable domain, completed using reference TRBV11-2 and TRBJ2-7, is EAGVAQSPRYKIIEKRQSVAFWCNPISGHATLYWYQQILGQGPKLLIQFQNNGVVDDSQLPKDRFSAERLKGVDSTLKIQPAKLEDSAVYLCASKTARGERGDEQYFGPGTRLTVT.

Notes on this clonotype: An end of the junction does not agree with germline; a read error may underlie this. The rearrangement links TRBV18 to TRBJ2-1; D is perhaps TRBD2 (5 bases). Germline CDR1 is KGHSH and CDR2 is LQKENI. This CDR3 has 18 residues. The CDR3 sequence: CSSSPSRMRASSYNEQFF. The CDR3 DNA is TGTTCCAGCTCACCCTCGAGGATGCGGGCGAGCTCCTACAATGAGCAGTTCTTC.

This clonotype was seen at least ten times. The chain links TRBV27 to TRBJ2-7, with D tentatively TRBD1 (5 bases). CDR3 size: 15 residues. V was cut by 0 bases and J by 2 bases, with 11 bases left in between. CDR1 and CDR2 from the germline V gene are MNHEY and SMNVEV (reference sequence). CDR3 sequence (DNA): TGTGCCAGCAGTTTATCGTCGGACACCGCCTACGAGCAGTACTTC. This translates into CASSLSSDTAYEQYF.

This clonotype was observed many times. The genes are TRBV28 and TRBJ2-1; 7 bases line up with TRBD2. Germline values: CDR1 MDHEN, CDR2 SYDVKM. V lost 3 bases, J lost 7 bases, and 9 bases stayed unmatched. The CDR3 extends over 15 amino acids. In DNA, the CDR3 is TGTGCCAGCAGTTTCGCACCTAGCGGTCGGAATGAGCAGTTCTTC. This gives the protein CASSFAPSGRNEQFF.

At least ten counts were recorded for this clonotype. The chain carries TRBV11-2 and TRBJ2-5, with a weak D call TRBD2 (5 bases). The length of the CDR3 is 13 residues. Germline CDR1 is SGHAT and CDR2 is FQNNGV. Trimming shortened V by 5 bases and J by 5 bases, and 12 bases separated the two germline ends. The chain's CDR3 is CASSPLEAETQYF. The CDR3, as DNA: TGTGCCAGCAGCCCCCTGGAGGCCGAGACCCAGTACTTC.

This clonotype was observed a few times. This sequence may be a read error, since a much larger clone differs from it by one base. The gene calls are TRBV2 and TRBJ2-1; D tentatively fits TRBD1 or TRBD2 (5 bases each). CDR3 length: 13 amino acids. Per germline, CDR1 SNHLY and CDR2 FYNNEI. The germline V and J ends were trimmed by 6 bases and 4 bases, with 10 bases remaining between them. The CDR3 nucleotides are TGTGCCAGCAGGTCGGGACCGTACAATGAGCAGTTCTTC. Protein sequence: CASRSGPYNEQFF.

This clonotype has a count of ten or more. The chain combines TRBV7-9 with TRBJ2-7; 7 positions agree with TRBD2. Germline CDR1 reads SEHNR; CDR2 reads FQNEAQ (reference sequence). The CDR3 is made up of 15 amino acids. Unmatched junction bases numbered 8, after V lost 3 bases and J lost 3 bases. CDR3 protein: CASSLGGTTNYEQYF. CDR3 DNA sequence: TGTGCCAGCAGCTTGGGCGGGACTACCAACTACGAGCAGTACTTC. Complete variable domain (other parts from reference TRBV7-9 and TRBJ2-7): DTGVSQNPRHKITKRGQNVTFRCDPISEHNRLYWYRQTLGQGPEFLTYFQNEAQLEKSRLLSDRFSAERPKGSFSTLEIQRTEQGDSAMYLCASSLGGTTNYEQYFGPGTRLTVT.

This clonotype appeared many times. V gene TRBV7-9 combines with J gene TRBJ2-7, with a weak D call TRBD2 (6 bases). The CDR3 has 14 residues. V lost 2 bases, J lost 4 bases, and 12 bases lay in between. Germline V gene sequence: CDR1 SEHNR, CDR2 FQNEAQ (reference sequence). CDR3 protein: CASSLSLAGYEQYF. CDR3 bases: TGTGCCAGCAGCTTATCACTAGCAGGGTACGAGCAGTACTTC.

There are many counts of this clonotype. The chain recombines TRBV5-1 with TRBJ2-7, with a weak D call TRBD2 (5 bases). This CDR3 has 14 amino acids. Germline lookup yields CDR1 SGHRS and CDR2 YFSETQ. V was trimmed by 4 bases and J by 3 bases, leaving 14 bases between them. The CDR3 region is CASSLTERIYEQYF. In DNA form, the CDR3 reads TGCGCCAGCAGCCTCACGGAGCGGATCTACGAGCAGTACTTC.

The chain recombines TRBV6-5 with TRBJ1-2; 9 bases fit TRBD1. CDR1 MNHEY and CDR2 SVGAGI come from the germline V gene. The CDR3 is 14 amino acids. V was pared by 4 bases and J by 8 bases, with 8 bases of the junction left unmatched. In DNA form, the CDR3 reads TGTGCCAGCAGTTCCCCCGGGACAGGGAAAGGCTACACCTTC. Translating gives CASSSPGTGKGYTF.

A word on this clonotype: A junction boundary mismatches the germline segment, possibly from a read error. The chain uses TRBV7-3 and TRBJ1-1, with 11 bases identical to TRBD1. The CDR3 spans 13 residues. The germline V gene encodes CDR1 SGHTA and CDR2 FQGTGA. CDR3 nucleotides: TGTGCCAGCAGTTGGACAGGGGGCGCTGAAACTTTCTTT. Translated, it gives CASSWTGGAETFF.

This sequence joins TRBV4-1 and TRBJ2-2; D possibly corresponds to TRBD2 (5 bases). Trimming shortened V by 1 base and J by 8 bases, and 14 bases separated the two germline ends. Germline-derived CDR1 and CDR2 are MGHRA and YSYEKL. The CDR3 extends over 15 amino acids. The CDR3 bases are TGCGCCAGCAGCCAAGGATTAGCGACAACTGGGGAGCTGTTTTTT. Its protein product is CASSQGLATTGELFF.

The sample holds many counts of this clonotype. The chain has TRBV3-1 and TRBJ2-1; 15 nucleotides align to TRBD2. This CDR3 contains 18 residues. Germline V gene lookup returns CDR1 LGHDT and CDR2 YNNKEL (reference sequence). The V gene end was trimmed by 5 bases and the J gene end by 6 bases; junction bases not matched to a gene: 11. CDR3: CASSDPGLAGGSFNEQFF. The CDR3 bases are TGTGCCAGCAGCGACCCGGGACTAGCGGGAGGTAGTTTCAATGAGCAGTTCTTC.

This clonotype has a count of ten or more. J is TRBJ1-1 and V is TRBV20-1, with D possibly being TRBD1 (6 bases). Trimming shortened V by 3 bases and J by 7 bases, and 12 bases separated the two germline ends. The V gene's germline CDR1 is DFQATT and CDR2 SNEGSKA (reference sequence). This CDR3 region has 12 residues. In DNA, the CDR3 is TGCAGTGCTAGTAGGACAGAGCGTGAAGCTTTCTTT. Translation: CSASRTEREAFF.

The chain couples TRBV6-1 to TRBJ2-7, with D perhaps given as TRBD1 or TRBD2 (5 bases each). Trimming took off 6 bases at V and 2 bases at J, with 11 bases between the two ends. Germline CDR1 is MNHNS and CDR2 is SASEGT. The CDR3 has 13 residues. The CDR3 is CASSGTNTYEQYF. The CDR3 DNA sequence: TGTGCCAGCAGCGGGACGAATACCTACGAGCAGTACTTC.

Many counts were recorded for this clonotype. The chain recombines TRBV28 with TRBJ1-5; D ambiguous. CDR3 length equals 15 residues. CDR1 is MDHEN, CDR2 SYDVKM, per germline. V was shortened by 5 bases and J by 3 bases, with 14 bases between the two germline ends. CDR3 loop: CASSPEGANNQPQHF. The CDR3 coding sequence is TGTGCCAGCAGTCCGGAGGGCGCGAACAATCAGCCCCAGCATTTT.